These T cell receptor beta chains were read from a single sample in a study of breast tumors, draining lymph nodes, adjacent tissues. One entry per CDR3 protein, called by TCRdb with MiXCR from the multiplex PCR reads. The sample carries about 200,000 distinct CDR3 sequences, about 32% recorded once. What was sequenced was axillary lymph node tissue. These receptors came from a female donor with breast cancer. Some clones in this sample may be carry-over from other donors' samples. Each CDR3 is given without its conserved first and last residue. Fields, in order: CDR3 protein, clone size, CDR3 length, V gene, J gene. A row's size may be missing; if present it is once, few, many or a size class.

CDR3: ASIPGGAGEDTQY
size: few
length: 13
V: TRBV28
J: TRBJ2-3

CDR3: ASSERTASPLH
size: -
length: 11
V: TRBV9
J: TRBJ1-6

CDR3: SAQLAGGPGELF
size: -
length: 12
V: TRBV20-1
J: TRBJ2-2

CDR3: ASSVGGPNNEQF
size: -
length: 12
V: TRBV7-6
J: TRBJ2-1

CDR3: ASSVASAETQY
size: many
length: 11
V: TRBV9
J: TRBJ2-5

CDR3: ASRGGSRDVYNEQF
size: many
length: 14
V: TRBV9
J: TRBJ2-1

CDR3: ASSPGTGFSYEQY
size: many
length: 13
V: TRBV9
J: TRBJ2-7

CDR3: AISESGTVAWY
size: -
length: 11
V: TRBV10-3
J: TRBJ2-7

CDR3: ASSWGDGGREQF
size: many
length: 12
V: TRBV5-6
J: TRBJ2-1

CDR3: ASSLQDSYEQY
size: many
length: 11
V: TRBV12-3/TRBV12-4
J: TRBJ2-7

CDR3: SVESAYEQS
size: -
length: 9
V: TRBV20-1
J: TRBJ2-7

CDR3: SATGLAQHFSEQF
size: few
length: 13
V: TRBV20-1
J: TRBJ2-1

CDR3: ASSREARSEKLF
size: many
length: 12
V: TRBV19
J: TRBJ1-4

CDR3: ASRGTGDTQY
size: once
length: 10
V: TRBV2
J: TRBJ2-3

CDR3: ASSLVGSEAF
size: few
length: 10
V: TRBV7-9
J: TRBJ1-1

CDR3: AWSVGDYT
size: -
length: 8
V: TRBV30
J: TRBJ1-2

CDR3: ASRFGTSGGQETQY
size: many
length: 14
V: TRBV2
J: TRBJ2-5

CDR3: ASSLTSGTGTQY
size: many
length: 12
V: TRBV5-1
J: TRBJ2-5

CDR3: ASSSGEREY
size: many
length: 9
V: TRBV28
J: TRBJ2-7

CDR3: ASNAGLTGELF
size: many
length: 11
V: TRBV6-2/TRBV6-3
J: TRBJ2-2

CDR3: SARQGGNSPLH
size: many
length: 11
V: TRBV20-1
J: TRBJ1-6

CDR3: ASSLAPGQLPYEQY
size: few
length: 14
V: TRBV6-5
J: TRBJ2-7

CDR3: SAFFGLATGNTIY
size: -
length: 13
V: TRBV29-1
J: TRBJ1-3

CDR3: ASSRDRGREYGYT
size: once
length: 13
V: TRBV5-1
J: TRBJ1-2

CDR3: ASSLVPTGNNYGYT
size: many
length: 14
V: TRBV5-1
J: TRBJ1-2

CDR3: ASSLKGTGSPLH
size: -
length: 12
V: TRBV12-3/TRBV12-4
J: TRBJ1-6

CDR3: ASSDTGGGGLDTQY
size: many
length: 14
V: TRBV2
J: TRBJ2-3

CDR3: ATRRLSSYNEQF
size: few
length: 12
V: TRBV6-5
J: TRBJ2-1

CDR3: ASSDGAVPTNTQY
size: many
length: 13
V: TRBV19
J: TRBJ2-3

CDR3: ASSLETDGNQPQH
size: many
length: 13
V: TRBV7-9
J: TRBJ1-5

CDR3: SVEEGSGRSYNEQF
size: many
length: 14
V: TRBV29-1
J: TRBJ2-1

CDR3: ASSYRAETGVYT
size: many
length: 12
V: TRBV6-2/TRBV6-3
J: TRBJ1-2